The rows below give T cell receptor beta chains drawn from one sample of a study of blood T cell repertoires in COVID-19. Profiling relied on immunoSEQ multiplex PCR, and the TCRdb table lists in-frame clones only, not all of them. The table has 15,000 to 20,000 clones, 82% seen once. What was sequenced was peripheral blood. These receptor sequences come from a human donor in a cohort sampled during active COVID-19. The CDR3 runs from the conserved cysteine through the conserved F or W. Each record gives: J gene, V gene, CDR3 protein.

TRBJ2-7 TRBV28 CASSPGQGTYEQYF
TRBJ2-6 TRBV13 CASSSGTRNSGANVLTF
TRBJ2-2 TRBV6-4 CASSGTSSPGELFF
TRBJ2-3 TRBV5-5 CASSLSQRSTDTQYF
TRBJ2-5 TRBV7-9 CASSLDARETQYF
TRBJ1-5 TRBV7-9 CASSLGASKLQHF
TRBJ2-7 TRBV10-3 CAAGQGERYEQYF
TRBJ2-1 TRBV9 CASSVVLWTSGNHEQFF
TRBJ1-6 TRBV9 CASREGASYPLHF
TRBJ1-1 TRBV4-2 CASSQDWPVTSAEAFF
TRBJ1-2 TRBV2 CASSERGRGYGYTF
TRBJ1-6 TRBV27 CASSLSPLLDDRGSSSYNSPLHF
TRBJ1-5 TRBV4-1 CASSLAPPLGRINQPQHF
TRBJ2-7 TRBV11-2 CASSLLMGGKHEQYF
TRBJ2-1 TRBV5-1 CAIRNGGGSGDNEQFF
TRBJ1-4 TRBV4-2 CASSPQVEGQGYEKLFF
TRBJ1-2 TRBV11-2 CASSLAGQGFGYTF
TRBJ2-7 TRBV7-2 CASSFLGTSEQAF
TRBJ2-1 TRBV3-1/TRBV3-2 CASRGTSGRGEQFF
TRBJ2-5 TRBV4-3 CASSPGGGLQETQYF
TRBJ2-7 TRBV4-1 CASSQLPGQSYEQYF
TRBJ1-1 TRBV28 CASAQGDTEAFF
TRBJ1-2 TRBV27 CASSLRGQGSYPYGYTF
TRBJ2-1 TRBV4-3 CASSQDGERSYNEQFF
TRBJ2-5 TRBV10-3 CAISDRGQLGQETQYF
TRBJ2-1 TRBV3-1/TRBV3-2 CASRRTGTIYNEQFF
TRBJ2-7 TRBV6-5 CASTVLAGELREQYF
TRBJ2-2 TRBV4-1 CASSISGRARTGELFF
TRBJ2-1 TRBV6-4 CASSVSGEVYNEQFF
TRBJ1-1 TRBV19 CASSIAGTGNTEAFF
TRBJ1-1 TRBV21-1 CASSKVFFAQGAMNTEAFF
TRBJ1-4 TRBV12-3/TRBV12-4 CASSLVGGGLFF
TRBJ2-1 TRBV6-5 CASTRLAGGAEQFF
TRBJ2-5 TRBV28 CASSSPSGLADSTETQYF
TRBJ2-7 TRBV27 CASSLRERTYEQYF
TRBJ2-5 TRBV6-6 CASSQRSVPGKTQYF
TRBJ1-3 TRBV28 CASSLGLAGNTIYF
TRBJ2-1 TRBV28 CASSFRLAGGNEQFF
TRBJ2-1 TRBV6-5 CASSYTGSYNEQFF
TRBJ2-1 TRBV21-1 CASSKALGGNEQFF
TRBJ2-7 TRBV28 CASSPGTVTYEQYF
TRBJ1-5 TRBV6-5 CASSYRENQPQHF
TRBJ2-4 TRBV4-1 CASSLGVGENIQYF
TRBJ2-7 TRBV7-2 CASSVVLDYEQYF
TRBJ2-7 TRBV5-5 CASTPWQNYEQYF
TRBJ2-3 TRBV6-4 CASSGTAGGTDTQYF
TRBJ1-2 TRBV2 CASRDSLGGYTF
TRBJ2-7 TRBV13 CASSSGLAGAYEQYF
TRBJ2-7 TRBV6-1 CASSEDSTYYEQYF
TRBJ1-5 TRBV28 CASSGYSNQPQHF
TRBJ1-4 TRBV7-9 CASSLSLTTNEKLFF
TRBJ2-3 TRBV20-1 CSASGASGSADTQYF
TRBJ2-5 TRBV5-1 CASRDGQGRETQYF
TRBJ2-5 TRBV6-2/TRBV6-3 CASSRGGESEKTQYF
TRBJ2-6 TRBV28 CASSLNRRANVLTF
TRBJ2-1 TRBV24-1 CATSRENYNEQFF
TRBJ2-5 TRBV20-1 CSASPPFGGNQETQYF
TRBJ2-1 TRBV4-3 CASSRDAGATSNEQFF
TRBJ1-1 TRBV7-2 CASSLTGSNTEAFF